What follows are 8 T cell receptor beta chains derived from one specimen sequenced in a study of identical twins. TCRdb re-called the 5' RACE reads through MiXCR, storing one row per CDR3 protein. The sample holds about 570,000 distinct CDR3 sequences, 9.6% seen once. The sample also formed part of further work on yellow fever vaccine responses in identical twins.

Sequencing used PBMCs. The receptors were gathered from a woman in her late teens or twenties in good health.

The genes are TRBV18 and TRBJ2-7; D might be TRBD1 or TRBD2, each matching 5 bases. The germline gives CDR1 KGHSH, CDR2 LQKENI. This CDR3 is 14 amino acids long. V lost 0 bases and J 4 bases, leaving 10 bases between the germline ends. CDR3 bases: TGTGCCAGCTCACCACCGGGACCAAGATACGAGCAGTACTTC. This translates into CASSPPGPRYEQYF.

There are a few counts of this clonotype. The V call is TRBV11-2, the J call TRBJ2-7, with D uncertain. Trimming took off 8 bases at V and 3 bases at J, with 14 bases between the two ends. The CDR3 contains 13 residues. The germline V gene encodes CDR1 SGHAT and CDR2 FQNNGV. The chain's CDR3 is CASEWALDYEQYF. For the CDR3, the DNA is TGTGCCAGCGAATGGGCCCTGGACTACGAGCAGTACTTC. Together with reference TRBV11-2 and TRBJ2-7, the CDR3 gives the full variable domain: EAGVAQSPRYKIIEKRQSVAFWCNPISGHATLYWYQQILGQGPKLLIQFQNNGVVDDSQLPKDRFSAERLKGVDSTLKIQPAKLEDSAVYLCASEWALDYEQYFGPGTRLTVT.

This clonotype has at least ten counts. The chain recombines TRBV5-1 with TRBJ1-2, with 10 positions matching TRBD1. Unmatched junction bases numbered 3, after V lost 4 bases and J lost 0 bases. The V gene's germline CDR1 is SGHRS and CDR2 YFSETQ. This CDR3 has 15 residues. CDR3 residues: CASSDRGRSNYGYTF. The CDR3 DNA sequence: TGCGCCAGCAGCGACAGGGGGCGATCTAACTATGGCTACACCTTC. Full variable domain (outside the CDR3, taken from reference TRBV5-1 and TRBJ1-2): KAGVTQTPRYLIKTRGQQVTLSCSPISGHRSVSWYQQTPGQGLQFLFEYFSETQRNKGNFPGRFSGRQFSNSRSEMNVSTLELGDSALYLCASSDRGRSNYGYTFGSGTRLTVV.

This clonotype was picked up a small number of times. This chain uses TRBV4-1 with TRBJ2-3, with 9 nucleotides matching TRBD2. Germline values: CDR1 MGHRA, CDR2 YSYEKL. The length of the CDR3 is 18 residues. V was clipped by 4 bases and J by 2 bases; unmatched bases: 13. The CDR3 bases are TGCGCCAGCAGCCCGAAGAGGGATAGCGGGAGAAACACAGATACGCAGTATTTT. Amino acid sequence: CASSPKRDSGRNTDTQYF.

This clonotype was seen ten or more times. The J gene is TRBJ2-3, the V gene TRBV27, with no clear D. CDR3 length equals 16 residues. Trimming removed 4 bases from V and 4 bases from J, with 18 bases in between. Germline assignment: CDR1 MNHEY and CDR2 SMNVEV (reference sequence). For the CDR3, the DNA is TGTGCCAGCAGTTCCCGACACACCCAAGGTGCAGATACGCAGTATTTT. It yields the protein CASSSRHTQGADTQYF.

This chain links TRBV7-6 with TRBJ2-3; tentative D call: TRBD2 (5 bases). The CDR3 totals 15 residues. Germline V gene data show CDR1 as SGHVS and CDR2 as FNYEAQ. V shed 2 bases and J shed 4 bases, with 13 bases lying between them. This CDR3 is CASSLFSEAADTQYF. The DNA for the CDR3 is TGTGCCAGCAGCTTATTTTCGGAGGCAGCAGATACGCAGTATTTT.

This clonotype was picked up a small number of times. This chain joins TRBV10-3 and TRBJ2-3; 8 bases are shared with TRBD2. Germline V gives CDR1 ENHRY, CDR2 SYGVKD. The CDR3 is 16 amino acids. V lost 2 bases to trimming and J lost 6 bases; unmatched junction nucleotides: 10. This CDR3 reads CAISEPPTSVYDTQYF. For the CDR3, the DNA is TGTGCCATCAGTGAGCCGCCGACTAGCGTCTACGATACGCAGTATTTT.

This clonotype was counted ten times or more. The chain couples TRBV27 to TRBJ2-7; tentatively, D is TRBD2 (5 bases). The germline CDR1 and CDR2 sequences are MNHEY and SMNVEV (reference sequence). The V end was cut by 5 bases, the J end by 0 bases, with 17 bases between. There are 16 residues in the CDR3. The CDR3 region has the DNA TGTGCCAGCAGTCCGGGTTTGGGCGGACTCTCCTACGAGCAGTACTTC. The encoded protein is CASSPGLGGLSYEQYF.